The 12 T cell receptor beta chains below were found in one sample sequenced in a study of T cell responses to AZD1222 COVID-19 vaccine. Using immunoSEQ multiplex PCR, the repertoire was profiled, and TCRdb retains in-frame clones only, with some absent. The profile shows approximately 90,000 clones, around 90% of them singletons. The sample here was peripheral blood, taken on day 0 of AZD1222 vaccination. The origin of the receptors is an adult in good health.

The chain couples TRBV7-9 to TRBJ2-3; D may be TRBD1 or TRBD2 (6 bases each). The V end was cut by 5 bases, the J end by 1 base, with 13 bases between. This CDR3 has 15 amino acids. Germline CDR1 reads SEHNR; CDR2 reads FQNEAQ (reference sequence). CDR3 in amino acids: CASSIHRGRTDTQYF. CDR3 nucleotide sequence: TGTGCCAGCAGCATCCACCGGGGGCGCACAGATACGCAGTATTTT.

J is TRBJ2-3 and V is TRBV11-3, with 7 positions matching TRBD2. Germline V gives CDR1 SGHNT, CDR2 YENEEA. Trimming cost V 0 bases and J 8 bases; bases outside gene matches: 2. The CDR3 is made up of 13 amino acids. Here the CDR3 reads CASSLDLAGTQYF. CDR3 sequence (DNA): TGTGCCAGCAGCTTAGATTTAGCGGGTACGCAGTATTTT.

J is TRBJ2-7 and V is TRBV10-3; 14 positions agree with TRBD2. The CDR3 is 15 residues long. Germline V gene lookup returns CDR1 ENHRY and CDR2 SYGVKD. Trimming at V came to 5 bases and at J to 6 bases, leaving 6 bases not matched to a gene. The DNA of the CDR3 is TGTGCCATCAGTCCGGGACTAGCGGGAGACTCCGAGCAGTACTTC. Translated, it gives CAISPGLAGDSEQYF.

The chain is built from TRBV12-3 or TRBV12-4 and TRBJ2-3, with D unresolved. The CDR3 sequence is 13 residues long. Trimming took off 6 bases at V and 3 bases at J, with 10 bases between the two ends. The DNA of the CDR3 is TGTGCCAGCAGGCTTTCTAGTACAGATACGCAGTATTTT. Translating it yields CASRLSSTDTQYF.

The chain is built from TRBV6-5 and TRBJ1-5; D is uncertain. The CDR3 length is 14 residues. Germline V gene data show CDR1 as MNHEY and CDR2 as SVGAGI. V shed 6 bases and J shed 0 bases, with 9 bases lying between them. DNA for the CDR3: TGTGCCAGCAGCGTTATTATTAGCAATCAGCCCCAGCATTTT. Encoded protein: CASSVIISNQPQHF.

The chain has TRBV7-6 and TRBJ2-7; D is undetermined. Trimming took 1 base from V and 2 from J, leaving 12 bases between them. CDR3 length: 15 residues. Looked up from germline, CDR1 is SGHVS and CDR2 is FNYEAQ. The CDR3 spells CASSLDSLGAYEQYF. CDR3 DNA: TGTGCCAGCAGCTTAGACAGCCTTGGGGCCTACGAGCAGTACTTC. Complete variable domain (other parts from reference TRBV7-6 and TRBJ2-7): GAGVSQSPRYKVTKRGQDVALRCDPISGHVSLYWYRQALGQGPEFLTYFNYEAQQDKSGLPNDRFSAERPEGSISTLTIQRTEQRDSAMYRCASSLDSLGAYEQYFGPGTRLTVT.

The genes are TRBV15 and TRBJ2-7; the match to TRBD1 covers 10 bases. J gave up 7 bases and V 6 bases, and 6 bases lay outside the gene matches. The length of the CDR3 is 13 residues. The germline V gene has CDR1 LNHNV and CDR2 YYDKDF (reference sequence). CDR3 sequence (DNA): TGTGCCACCAGGGGACAGGGGCGGGTGGAGCAGTACTTC. Protein product: CATRGQGRVEQYF.

Written as DNA, the CDR3 is TGTGCCAGCAGAGGGACAGTACACTATGGCTACACCTTC. It encodes CASRGTVHYGYTF. The chain is built from TRBV6-5 and TRBJ1-2; 7 positions match TRBD1. The CDR3 contains 13 residues. The trim removed 6 bases at V and 3 bases at J, leaving 4 bases unmatched. Germline V gene lookup returns CDR1 MNHEY and CDR2 SVGAGI.

V is TRBV6-5 and J is TRBJ1-1; TRBD1 matches 7 bases. J gave up 4 bases and V 4 bases, and 9 bases lay outside the gene matches. The germline gives CDR1 MNHEY, CDR2 SVGAGI. This CDR3 is 15 amino acids long. In nucleotides, the CDR3 is TGTGCCAGCAGTTTAGACAGGGCGGGGGGCACTGAAGCTTTCTTT. This translates into CASSLDRAGGTEAFF.

This sequence joins TRBV10-1 and TRBJ2-7, with D perhaps matching TRBD2 (6 bases). Germline loops: CDR1 WNHNN, CDR2 SYGVQD (reference sequence). Trimming left V 3 bases short and J 1 base short, with 13 bases between. The length of the CDR3 is 15 residues. CDR3 bases: TGCGCCAGCAGTGAAAGTAGTGGAGGGTCCTACGAGCAGTACTTC. Amino acids: CASSESSGGSYEQYF.

This clone appeared a few times. This sequence joins TRBV10-3 and TRBJ1-1, with D possibly TRBD1 on 6 matching bases. Trimming removed 4 bases at V and 0 bases at J, with 18 bases between. Germline CDR1 and CDR2: ENHRY and SYGVKD. The CDR3 length is 17 residues. The CDR3 nucleotides are TGTGCCATCAGTGGAGCGAACCTGGACAGTATGAACACTGAAGCTTTCTTT. Protein: CAISGANLDSMNTEAFF.

The chain couples TRBV27 to TRBJ1-4, with D tentatively TRBD1 (5 bases). The CDR3 has 15 residues. Germline loops: CDR1 MNHEY, CDR2 SMNVEV (reference sequence). V was clipped by 2 bases and J by 3 bases, with 10 bases between them. CDR3 nucleotides: TGTGCCAGCAGTTTAGGGGCTGTGGCTAATGAAAAACTGTTTTTT. Translating gives CASSLGAVANEKLFF.